A single sample is the source of the 32 T cell receptor beta chains below, sequenced in a study of shared clonotypes between healthy human individuals. The method was immunoSEQ multiplex PCR; TCRdb's version includes in-frame clones alone and lacks a portion of them. The sample carries roughly 1.5 million clones, about 98% recorded once. The material sequenced was naive CD4+ T cells sorted from blood. Stated subset: CD45RA+ positively selected. Receptors originate from a man aged 30 to 39 in good health.

The rearrangement uses TRBV28 and TRBJ2-7; D gene uncertain. Trimming took 6 bases from V and 6 from J, leaving 12 bases between them. CDR3 length: 12 amino acids. Germline V lookup: CDR1 MDHEN, CDR2 SYDVKM. CDR3 bases: TGTGCCAGCAGATTCAACGGGCGCGAGCAGTACTTC. Translating gives CASRFNGREQYF. Looking up the rest from reference TRBV28 and TRBJ2-7 gives the full variable domain: DVKVTQSSRYLVKRTGEKVFLECVQDMDHENMFWYRQDPGLGLRLIYFSYDVKMKEKGDIPEGYSVSREKKERFSLILESASTNQTSMYLCASRFNGREQYFGPGTRLTVT.

V is TRBV5-4 and J is TRBJ1-2, with TRBD1 as a possible D gene (5 bases). Germline-derived CDR1 and CDR2 are SGHNT and YYREEE (reference sequence). There are 16 residues in the CDR3. Trimming shortened V by 4 bases and J by 1 base, and 17 bases separated the two germline ends. The chain's CDR3 is CASSGRQDKFNYGYTF. In DNA form, the CDR3 reads TGTGCCAGCAGCGGGCGGCAGGACAAATTTAACTATGGCTACACCTTC. Complete variable domain (other parts from reference TRBV5-4 and TRBJ1-2): ETGVTQSPTHLIKTRGQQVTLRCSSQSGHNTVSWYQQALGQGPQFIFQYYREEENGRGNFPPRFSGLQFPNYSSELNVNALELDDSALYLCASSGRQDKFNYGYTFGSGTRLTVV.

J is TRBJ2-2 and V is TRBV28, with 8 bases lining up with TRBD1. The V gene end was trimmed by 1 base and the J gene end by 3 bases; junction bases not matched to a gene: 13. In germline, CDR1 is MDHEN, CDR2 SYDVKM. This CDR3 comprises 19 residues. In DNA, the CDR3 is TGTGCCAGCAGTTTATACCGGGACAGGACCTATCGGGACACCGGGGAGCTGTTTTTT. Protein: CASSLYRDRTYRDTGELFF. Combining the CDR3 with reference TRBV28 and TRBJ2-2 gives the whole variable domain DVKVTQSSRYLVKRTGEKVFLECVQDMDHENMFWYRQDPGLGLRLIYFSYDVKMKEKGDIPEGYSVSREKKERFSLILESASTNQTSMYLCASSLYRDRTYRDTGELFFGEGSRLTVL.

The V gene is TRBV5-5, the J gene TRBJ1-5; 8 bases agree with TRBD1. V lost 4 bases to trimming and J lost 4 bases; unmatched junction nucleotides: 4. The CDR3 has 14 amino acids. Germline V lookup: CDR1 SGHKS, CDR2 YYEKEE (reference sequence). CDR3 region: CASSTTGGNQPQHF. CDR3 DNA sequence: TGTGCCAGCAGCACCACAGGGGGGAATCAGCCCCAGCATTTT.

The DNA for the CDR3 is TGTGCCAGCAGTGCCCACCATCTTACAGGTGCCGAGCAGTACTTC. Translation gives CASSAHHLTGAEQYF. The chain couples TRBV25-1 to TRBJ2-7; possibly TRBD1 for D (5 bases). The CDR3 is made up of 15 amino acids. Per the germline V gene, CDR1 is MGHDK and CDR2 is SYGVNS. Trimming took off 4 bases at V and 6 bases at J, with 19 bases between the two ends.

In the case of this clone: Other DNA sequences in the sample encode the same CDR3. The chain uses TRBV20-1 and TRBJ1-1, with a possible D match to TRBD1 (5 bases). Trimming shortened V by 3 bases and J by 8 bases, and 7 bases separated the two germline ends. The V gene's germline CDR1 is DFQATT and CDR2 SNEGSKA (reference sequence). This CDR3 has 10 residues. In DNA form, the CDR3 reads TGCAGTGCTAGTGGGACGGAAGCTTTCTTT. This codes for CSASGTEAFF.

The chain is built from TRBV5-1 and TRBJ2-2; D ambiguous. V was shortened by 0 bases and J by 4 bases, with 16 bases between the two germline ends. Per the germline V gene, CDR1 is SGHRS and CDR2 is YFSETQ. The length of the CDR3 is 17 residues. The CDR3 is CASSLAPSGSPTGELFF. CDR3 sequence (DNA): TGCGCCAGCAGCTTGGCCCCCTCCGGATCTCCCACCGGGGAGCTGTTTTTT. The whole variable domain, filled in from reference TRBV5-1 and TRBJ2-2, reads KAGVTQTPRYLIKTRGQQVTLSCSPISGHRSVSWYQQTPGQGLQFLFEYFSETQRNKGNFPGRFSGRQFSNSRSEMNVSTLELGDSALYLCASSLAPSGSPTGELFFGEGSRLTVL.

The V gene is TRBV7-3, the J gene TRBJ2-1; D might be TRBD2 (6 bases). Germline-derived CDR1 and CDR2 are SGHTA and FQGTGA. V gave up 8 bases and J gave up 1 base, with 18 bases separating them. The length of the CDR3 is 16 residues. The CDR3 coding sequence is TGTGCCAGCGGGCGAAGGGGTGGGAGGTCCTACAATGAGCAGTTCTTC. This codes for CASGRRGGRSYNEQFF.

The chain recombines TRBV27 with TRBJ2-5, with 13 bases aligning to TRBD2. The germline CDR1 and CDR2 sequences are MNHEY and SMNVEV (reference sequence). The CDR3 length is 15 residues. J lost 5 bases, V lost 3 bases, and 3 bases had no gene match. In DNA, the CDR3 is TGTGCCAGCAGTTTGGGACTAGCGGGATCGGAGACCCAGTACTTC. Translation gives CASSLGLAGSETQYF.

This chain connects TRBV6-1 to TRBJ2-7, with TRBD2 matching over 7 bases. Germline loops: CDR1 MNHNS, CDR2 SASEGT. Germline trimming cut 1 base from V and 6 bases from J; bases unmatched to any gene: 3. The CDR3 runs to 13 residues. The chain's CDR3 is CASSEVGRVEQYF. CDR3 DNA sequence: TGTGCCAGCAGTGAAGTTGGGAGGGTCGAGCAGTACTTC.

This chain connects TRBV5-6 to TRBJ2-7; 7 bases are shared with TRBD1. The CDR3 loop spans 15 amino acids. V gave up 2 bases and J gave up 7 bases; unmatched junction bases: 12. CDR1 and CDR2 (germline): SGHDT, YYEEEE. The CDR3 nucleotides read TGTGCCAGCAGCTTTTCCTTTAAGGGGGCTAGGGAGCAGTACTTC. It codes for CASSFSFKGAREQYF.

The chain recombines TRBV15 with TRBJ2-1; D is perhaps TRBD1 (5 bases). CDR3 length: 13 amino acids. Trimming shortened V by 3 bases and J by 7 bases, and 10 bases separated the two germline ends. Per germline, CDR1 LNHNV and CDR2 YYDKDF (reference sequence). The DNA for the CDR3 is TGTGCCACCAGCAGCAATACAGGAAATGAGCAGTTCTTC. This sequence encodes CATSSNTGNEQFF.

V is TRBV5-5 and J is TRBJ2-3, with no clear D. The CDR3 is 14 residues long. Trimming pared 1 base from V and 2 bases from J, leaving 8 bases between. Germline CDR1 reads SGHKS; CDR2 reads YYEKEE (reference sequence). CDR3 sequence reads: CASSLLLPTDTQYF. The CDR3 DNA reads TGTGCCAGCAGCTTGCTCTTACCCACAGATACGCAGTATTTT.

This chain connects TRBV25-1 to TRBJ1-3; 10 nucleotides align to TRBD1. This CDR3 spans 15 amino acids. Germline V gives CDR1 MGHDK, CDR2 SYGVNS. V shed 3 bases and J 7 bases; nucleotides not matched to a gene: 6. CDR3 loop: CASSDPGTGENTIYF. The CDR3 DNA reads as TGTGCCAGCAGTGATCCTGGGACAGGGGAGAACACCATATATTTT.

The rearrangement uses TRBV5-6 and TRBJ2-2; D gene unclear. CDR3 size: 18 residues. Germline CDR1 and CDR2: SGHDT and YYEEEE. Trimming removed 3 bases at V and 2 bases at J, with 20 bases between. As DNA, the CDR3 is TGTGCCAGCAGCTGGGTAGGGCACGGATCGCCAAACACCGGGGAGCTGTTTTTT. Protein sequence: CASSWVGHGSPNTGELFF. Full variable domain (missing parts from reference TRBV5-6 and TRBJ2-2): DAGVTQSPTHLIKTRGQQVTLRCSPKSGHDTVSWYQQALGQGPQFIFQYYEEEERQRGNFPDRFSGHQFPNYSSELNVNALLLGDSALYLCASSWVGHGSPNTGELFFGEGSRLTVL.

This sequence joins TRBV18 and TRBJ2-5, with D tentatively TRBD1 (5 bases). Germline CDR1 and CDR2: KGHSH and LQKENI. Trimming cost V 3 bases and J 5 bases, with 16 bases left between them. The CDR3 length is 15 residues. The CDR3 nucleotides are TGTGCCAGCTCACCCAAAAGGGGCGCTGGGGAGACCCAGTACTTC. The encoded protein is CASSPKRGAGETQYF.

The V gene is TRBV6-1, the J gene TRBJ1-2; 10 bases line up with TRBD1. Germline V gene sequence: CDR1 MNHNS, CDR2 SASEGT. J was trimmed by 3 bases and V by 5 bases; bases with no gene match: 6. The CDR3 length is 15 residues. The CDR3 DNA sequence: TGTGCCAGCAGTCCCGCCGGGACAGGGGACTATGGCTACACCTTC. This codes for CASSPAGTGDYGYTF.

The chain employs TRBV6-5 and TRBJ1-1; no definite D call. Deletions cut 2 bases from V and 8 bases from J, with 9 bases between. The CDR3 totals 12 residues. Germline V gives CDR1 MNHEY, CDR2 SVGAGI. For the CDR3, the DNA is TGTGCCAGCAGTTACCCGTACCCCGAAGCTTTCTTT. Translation gives CASSYPYPEAFF.

A remark on this clone: At the DNA level, this CDR3 is encoded by other sequences in the same sample as well. The chain joins TRBV5-1 to TRBJ2-5; maybe TRBD2 (5 bases). Germline CDR1 and CDR2: SGHRS and YFSETQ. V lost 2 bases and J lost 5, with 10 bases in between. The CDR3 runs 13 residues. The DNA of the CDR3 is TGCGCCAGCAGCTTAGAGGGTGCGGAGACCCAGTACTTC. It encodes CASSLEGAETQYF.

The V call is TRBV19, the J call TRBJ2-7, with 12 bases lining up with TRBD2. CDR3 size: 16 residues. The trim removed 4 bases at V and 3 bases at J, leaving 7 bases unmatched. Looked up from germline, CDR1 is LNHDA and CDR2 is SQIVND (reference sequence). In nucleotides, the CDR3 is TGTGCCAGTAGTACGGGACTAGCGGGTAGATTCTACGAGCAGTACTTC. Protein sequence: CASSTGLAGRFYEQYF. Combining the CDR3 with reference TRBV19 and TRBJ2-7 gives the whole variable domain DGGITQSPKYLFRKEGQNVTLSCEQNLNHDAMYWYRQDPGQGLRLIYYSQIVNDFQKGDIAEGYSVSREKKESFPLTVTSAQKNPTAFYLCASSTGLAGRFYEQYFGPGTRLTVT.

The chain employs TRBV7-2 and TRBJ1-1; D unresolved. Trimming removed 0 bases from V and 8 bases from J, with 10 bases in between. The V gene's germline CDR1 is SGHTA and CDR2 FQGNSA. The CDR3 totals 13 residues. DNA of the CDR3: TGTGCCAGCAGCTTAGCGCGACCCGGGGAAGCTTTCTTT. Its protein product is CASSLARPGEAFF.

This chain connects TRBV6-4 to TRBJ2-2; D perhaps matches TRBD2 (6 bases). CDR1 is MRHNA and CDR2 is SNTAGT in the germline V gene. The CDR3 is 14 amino acids. Deletions cut 3 bases from V and 5 bases from J, with 10 bases between. The CDR3 spells CASSDSGETGELFF. Written as DNA, the CDR3 is TGTGCCAGCAGTGATTCGGGGGAAACCGGGGAGCTGTTTTTT.

This chain joins TRBV4-1 and TRBJ2-1, with D perhaps assigned TRBD1 or TRBD2 (5 bases each). Per germline, CDR1 MGHRA and CDR2 YSYEKL. The CDR3 loop spans 16 amino acids. The V gene lost 0 bases and the J gene lost 2 bases, with 11 bases spanning the gap. The CDR3 region is CASSQDTGTAYNEQFF. The DNA of the CDR3 is TGCGCCAGCAGCCAAGATACTGGGACCGCCTACAATGAGCAGTTCTTC.

A word on this clone: Other DNA sequences in the sample encode the same CDR3. This chain joins TRBV18 and TRBJ1-1, with a possible D match to TRBD1 (6 bases). CDR3 length: 13 amino acids. With 3 bases removed from V and 5 bases from J, the gap between germline ends came to 10 bases. Germline V lookup: CDR1 KGHSH, CDR2 LQKENI. CDR3 sequence reads: CASSPTGLTEAFF. For the CDR3, the DNA is TGTGCCAGCTCACCGACAGGTTTGACTGAAGCTTTCTTT.

The chain uses TRBV5-1 and TRBJ2-3, with 13 bases aligning to TRBD2. V gave up 4 bases and J gave up 6 bases; unmatched junction bases: 8. This CDR3 has 16 amino acids. Looked up from germline, CDR1 is SGHRS and CDR2 is YFSETQ. The CDR3 coding sequence is TGCGCCAGCAGCATAGGACTAGCGGGAGTTGTGGATACGCAGTATTTT. It codes for CASSIGLAGVVDTQYF.

This chain uses TRBV18 with TRBJ2-2; 7 nucleotides line up with TRBD1. The CDR3 contains 19 residues. In germline, CDR1 is KGHSH, CDR2 LQKENI. V trimming: 3 bases; J trimming: 1 base; junction bases outside the gene matches: 14. The CDR3 reads CASSPLPPAGQVNTGELFF. The CDR3, as DNA: TGTGCCAGCTCACCCCTTCCCCCCGCAGGACAGGTGAACACCGGGGAGCTGTTTTTT.

J is TRBJ2-2 and V is TRBV5-1; D perhaps matches TRBD1 (6 bases). Trimming removed 4 bases from V and 5 bases from J, with 15 bases in between. This CDR3 comprises 15 residues. Germline CDR1 reads SGHRS; CDR2 reads YFSETQ. The CDR3 DNA reads as TGCGCCAGCAGCCAAACTTACAGGGAAACCGGGGAGCTGTTTTTT. This translates into CASSQTYRETGELFF.

This clone was recorded a few times. The J gene is TRBJ1-1, the V gene TRBV5-4; perhaps TRBD1 as D (6 bases). The CDR3 is made up of 15 amino acids. V lost 3 bases, J lost 1 base, and 13 bases lay in between. Germline-derived CDR1 and CDR2 are SGHNT and YYREEE (reference sequence). CDR3 amino acids: CASSSRPTGNTEAFF. CDR3 bases: TGTGCCAGCAGCTCTAGACCGACAGGGAACACTGAAGCTTTCTTT.

The J gene is TRBJ2-1, the V gene TRBV6-1; 8 bases are shared with TRBD1. This CDR3 has 15 residues. Germline CDR1 reads MNHNS; CDR2 reads SASEGT. The V and J ends lost 6 bases and 5 bases, in that order; junction bases with no gene match: 9. CDR3 sequence (DNA): TGTGCCAGCAGGTTCACAGGGGGAGCGAACAATGAGCAGTTCTTC. Residues: CASRFTGGANNEQFF.

V gene TRBV11-2 combines with J gene TRBJ2-1; 15 bases match TRBD2. This CDR3 has 13 residues. V lost 5 bases, J lost 14 bases, and 4 bases stayed unmatched. Looked up from germline, CDR1 is SGHAT and CDR2 is FQNNGV. In DNA form, the CDR3 reads TGTGCCAGCAGCAATGGACTAGCGGGAGGGAAGTTCTTC. This sequence encodes CASSNGLAGGKFF. Together with reference TRBV11-2 and TRBJ2-1, the CDR3 gives the full variable domain: EAGVAQSPRYKIIEKRQSVAFWCNPISGHATLYWYQQILGQGPKLLIQFQNNGVVDDSQLPKDRFSAERLKGVDSTLKIQPAKLEDSAVYLCASSNGLAGGKFFGPGTRLTVL.

A single count supports this clone. This chain connects TRBV5-1 to TRBJ1-4; D uncertain. CDR3 length: 13 amino acids. The V end was cut by 0 bases, the J end by 14 bases, with 14 bases between. Germline-derived CDR1 and CDR2 are SGHRS and YFSETQ. CDR3 residues: CASSLDTPDSLFF. The CDR3 region has the DNA TGCGCCAGCAGCTTGGATACACCCGATTCCCTGTTTTTT.

The rearrangement joins TRBV10-1 to TRBJ2-2, with D maybe TRBD1 (5 bases). The CDR3 is made up of 12 amino acids. Trimming removed 6 bases from V and 6 bases from J, with 8 bases in between. Germline CDR1 reads WNHNN; CDR2 reads SYGVQD (reference sequence). The CDR3 coding sequence is TGCGCCAGCAGCAGGGTTGCCGGGGAGCTGTTTTTT. Residues: CASSRVAGELFF.